This T cell receptor beta chain stems from a study of PD-1 blockade in classical Hodgkin lymphoma. There was relapse after autologous stem cell transplantation in every patient, and there was variation in brentuximab vedotin exposure. Profiling relied on immunoSEQ multiplex PCR, and the TCRdb table lists in-frame clones only, not all of them. The data show about 150,000 clones, approximately 80% seen once. Germline CDR1 reads SGHTA; CDR2 reads FQGNSA. V shed 4 bases and J 5 bases; nucleotides not matched to a gene: 7. This CDR3 region has 15 residues. With regard to this clone: The target antigen is unknown.

Study-level results: While CD8+ TCR diversity did not rise significantly by C4D1, CD4+ TCR diversity did.

The material sequenced was peripheral blood mononuclear cells (PBMCs), taken before the second cycle of nivolumab. The chain carries TRBV7-2 and TRBJ1-4; 7 bases line up with TRBD1. The sequence was collected from a human donor with classical Hodgkin lymphoma. The CDR3 loop is CASSYGDRTNEKLFF. CDR3 DNA sequence: TGTGCCAGCAGCTACGGGGACAGAACGAATGAAAAACTGTTTTTT.